The 32 T cell receptor beta chains listed next were all sequenced from one sample in a study of PD-1 blockade in classical Hodgkin lymphoma (dated by TCRdb to 2018 to 2021). Libraries were built with the immunoSEQ multiplex PCR assay. TCRdb stores this immuneACCESS table with in-frame sequences only. Part of the clones is absent; in the studies checked, under half of the shortfall reflects unresolved V genes, and no reason is known for the rest. The sample profile shows 130,000 to 150,000 clones; approximately 72% of them were found once. The ten most abundant clones make up roughly 9.2% of the sample. The meaning of the sample's time point label: cycle 2 day 1 (C2D1) of nivolumab. Every trial patient had relapsed after autologous stem cell transplantation, and cohorts A, B and C differed in prior brentuximab vedotin exposure. The source material was peripheral blood mononuclear cells (PBMCs), sampled before the second cycle of nivolumab. The receptors shown here come from a human donor with classical Hodgkin lymphoma.

V usage is TRBV5-5 and J usage is TRBJ1-2, with 7 bases matching TRBD1. This CDR3 region has 14 residues. The junction had 7 bases not matched to a gene; V was cut back by 1 base and J by 7 bases. Germline-derived CDR1 and CDR2 are SGHKS and YYEKEE (reference sequence). The CDR3 protein is CASSLRGQSSGYTF. DNA of the CDR3: TGTGCCAGCAGCTTGAGGGGGCAGTCAAGTGGCTACACCTTC.

The V gene is TRBV10-3, the J gene TRBJ2-1, with 8 positions matching TRBD2. Trimming at V came to 6 bases and at J to 2 bases, leaving 18 bases not matched to a gene. Germline values: CDR1 ENHRY, CDR2 SYGVKD. CDR3 length: 19 residues. Here the CDR3 reads CAIRPVSAGVFGTYNEQFF. The CDR3 coding sequence is TGTGCCATCAGGCCCGTCTCAGCGGGAGTATTTGGGACCTACAATGAGCAGTTCTTC.

The chain employs TRBV11-2 and TRBJ2-7; 8 bases agree with TRBD2. V dropped 3 bases and J dropped 2; count of bases not matched to a gene: 6. This CDR3 spans 15 amino acids. Per the germline V gene, CDR1 is SGHAT and CDR2 is FQNNGV. Here the CDR3 reads CASSFSTSGTYEQYF. The CDR3 region has the DNA TGTGCCAGCAGCTTTTCTACTAGCGGTACCTACGAGCAGTACTTC.

This clone has just one count. The chain employs TRBV5-1 and TRBJ1-2; unclear D gene. V was shortened by 1 base and J by 3 bases, with 4 bases between the two germline ends. CDR3 length: 12 amino acids. Germline lookup yields CDR1 SGHRS and CDR2 YFSETQ. CDR3 in amino acids: CASSLYDYGYTF. DNA for the CDR3: TGCGCCAGCAGCTTGTACGACTATGGCTACACCTTC.

Comments on this clone: Other DNA sequences in this specimen translate into the identical CDR3. This chain connects TRBV2 to TRBJ1-4; 7 nucleotides align to TRBD1. This CDR3 has 12 amino acids. Germline V gives CDR1 SNHLY, CDR2 FYNNEI. Unmatched junction bases numbered 4, after V lost 7 bases and J lost 8 bases. The CDR3 DNA sequence: TGTGCCAGCAAAACAGGGGCCGAAAAACTGTTTTTT. Amino acids: CASKTGAEKLFF.

This clone was found many times. J is TRBJ2-7 and V is TRBV4-2; 10 bases match TRBD2. The V gene's germline CDR1 is LGHNA and CDR2 YNFKEQ. CDR3 length: 16 amino acids. Trimming cost V 0 bases and J 3 bases; bases outside gene matches: 5. The DNA of the CDR3 is TGTGCCAGCAGCCAAGATCGAACTAGCGGGATCTACGAGCAGTACTTC. As protein: CASSQDRTSGIYEQYF.

The V call is TRBV10-3, the J call TRBJ2-3; 9 bases are shared with TRBD2. The CDR3 is made up of 12 amino acids. Germline assignment: CDR1 ENHRY and CDR2 SYGVKD. J was trimmed by 6 bases and V by 9 bases; bases with no gene match: 4. CDR3 in amino acids: CAISGSLDTQYF. The DNA of the CDR3 is TGTGCCATTAGCGGGAGTTTGGATACGCAGTATTTT.

The chain employs TRBV10-3 and TRBJ2-3; D may be TRBD2 (6 bases). The germline V gene encodes CDR1 ENHRY and CDR2 SYGVKD. CDR3 length: 14 amino acids. V was shortened by 4 bases and J by 3 bases, with 11 bases between the two germline ends. This CDR3 is CAISAAGGTDTQYF. CDR3 DNA sequence: TGTGCCATCAGTGCCGCCGGGGGTACAGATACGCAGTATTTT.

The rearrangement links TRBV6-5 to TRBJ1-2; TRBD1 matches at 8 bases. The CDR3 totals 14 residues. V lost 5 bases to trimming and J lost 0 bases; unmatched junction nucleotides: 2. Germline CDR1 and CDR2: MNHEY and SVGAGI. The CDR3 region is CASSLQGANYGYTF. As DNA, the CDR3 is TGTGCCAGCAGTCTACAGGGGGCTAACTATGGCTACACCTTC.

V is TRBV4-2 and J is TRBJ1-1; D not resolved. The CDR3 loop spans 18 amino acids. V lost 2 bases and J 0 bases, leaving 19 bases between the germline ends. Germline V gene data show CDR1 as LGHNA and CDR2 as YNFKEQ. CDR3 region: CASSQILMRGYMNTEAFF. CDR3 nucleotides: TGTGCCAGCAGCCAAATTTTAATGCGGGGTTACATGAACACTGAAGCTTTCTTT.

This CDR3 reads CASSPGLAGGGPQYF. The CDR3 DNA sequence: TGTGCCAGCAGCCCAGGACTAGCGGGGGGCGGGCCCCAGTACTTC. This rearrangement joins TRBV7-2 to TRBJ2-5, with 14 bases matching TRBD2. The CDR3 runs 15 residues. With 5 bases clipped from V and 9 bases from J, the junction kept 8 bases outside the gene matches. Germline CDR1 is SGHTA and CDR2 is FQGNSA.

CDR3 nucleotides: TGTGCCAGCTACCACAGGGTCGGTGAGACCCAGTACTTC. This gives the protein CASYHRVGETQYF. The chain recombines TRBV6-1 with TRBJ2-5, with D perhaps TRBD1 (6 bases). Per germline, CDR1 MNHNS and CDR2 SASEGT. The V and J ends lost 8 bases and 5 bases respectively, with 15 bases between them. The CDR3 length is 13 residues.

V usage is TRBV10-1 and J usage is TRBJ2-2, with a possible D match to TRBD1 (8 bases). This CDR3 is built from 20 residues. Germline V gene data show CDR1 as WNHNN and CDR2 as SYGVQD (reference sequence). Between the trimmed V and J ends, which lost 5 bases and 2 bases, there was a span of 27 bases. CDR3 in DNA: TGCGCCAGCAGTATAGGGAGGGACAGGAAGATATGGGCCAACACCGGGGAGCTGTTTTTT. Its translation is CASSIGRDRKIWANTGELFF.

This sequence joins TRBV27 and TRBJ2-1, with D uncertain. Germline V gives CDR1 MNHEY, CDR2 SMNVEV (reference sequence). Trimming removed 10 bases at V and 0 bases at J, with 19 bases between. The CDR3 loop spans 16 amino acids. The DNA of the CDR3 is TGTGCCACCTCCCCCCGGGCCCCCAGCTCCTACAATGAGCAGTTCTTC. Its protein is CATSPRAPSSYNEQFF.

The V and J genes are TRBV7-2 and TRBJ2-1, with D possibly being TRBD1 (5 bases). V lost 7 bases to trimming and J lost 4 bases, with 20 bases between them. The CDR3 totals 16 residues. Per germline, CDR1 SGHTA and CDR2 FQGNSA. The CDR3 DNA is TGTGCCAGCACTGGGTGGTCGGCAGGGTTATACAATGAGCAGTTCTTC. It yields the protein CASTGWSAGLYNEQFF.

V is TRBV5-4 and J is TRBJ1-6; 8 bases match TRBD1. Germline lookup yields CDR1 SGHNT and CDR2 YYREEE (reference sequence). The CDR3 totals 17 residues. J was trimmed by 10 bases and V by 4 bases; bases with no gene match: 16. The chain's CDR3 is CASSPGGRGPYRSPLHF. CDR3 nucleotide sequence: TGTGCCAGCAGCCCAGGGGGCCGGGGTCCCTATAGGTCACCCCTCCACTTT.

V usage is TRBV7-9 and J usage is TRBJ1-2, with a weak D call TRBD1 (6 bases). V lost 0 bases to trimming and J lost 8 bases, with 13 bases between them. The V gene's germline CDR1 is SEHNR and CDR2 FQNEAQ (reference sequence). The CDR3 has 14 residues. This CDR3 is CASSLALTGRGYTF. The CDR3, as DNA: TGTGCCAGCAGCTTAGCCTTAACAGGGAGAGGCTACACCTTC.

The chain joins TRBV28 to TRBJ2-7; 7 bases agree with TRBD1. This CDR3 has 15 residues. The germline V gene encodes CDR1 MDHEN and CDR2 SYDVKM. V shed 3 bases, J shed 5 bases, and the junction held 10 bases outside the gene matches. CDR3 DNA sequence: TGTGCCAGCAGTTTCGGTAGGGGGCGCAGGAACGAGCAGTACTTC. It encodes CASSFGRGRRNEQYF. The whole variable domain, filled in from reference TRBV28 and TRBJ2-7, reads DVKVTQSSRYLVKRTGEKVFLECVQDMDHENMFWYRQDPGLGLRLIYFSYDVKMKEKGDIPEGYSVSREKKERFSLILESASTNQTSMYLCASSFGRGRRNEQYFGPGTRLTVT.

The chain links TRBV10-3 to TRBJ1-3; D possibly corresponds to TRBD1 (6 bases). The germline gives CDR1 ENHRY, CDR2 SYGVKD. The CDR3 contains 15 residues. V was cut by 3 bases and J by 0 bases, with 9 bases left in between. CDR3 residues: CAISEGQISGNTIYF. CDR3 DNA sequence: TGTGCCATCAGTGAAGGACAGATCTCTGGAAACACCATATATTTT.

This chain links TRBV27 with TRBJ1-6, with D perhaps matching TRBD1 (5 bases). The V end lost 7 bases, the J end lost 10 bases, and 17 bases lay between the germline ends. Germline loops: CDR1 MNHEY, CDR2 SMNVEV (reference sequence). The CDR3 spans 14 residues. The CDR3 DNA reads TGTGCCAGCAACTTCGAGGGGACTGGATCACCCCTCCACTTT. Translation: CASNFEGTGSPLHF.

The chain recombines TRBV19 with TRBJ1-2; 7 bases map to TRBD1. This CDR3 has 14 residues. Germline V CDR1 and CDR2: LNHDA, SQIVND (reference sequence). Trimming took 5 bases from V and 5 from J; bases not matched to a gene: 8. In nucleotides, the CDR3 is TGTGCCAGTAGTCTAACCGGGACAGTTTATGGCTACACCTTC. It yields the protein CASSLTGTVYGYTF. Full variable domain (missing parts from reference TRBV19 and TRBJ1-2): DGGITQSPKYLFRKEGQNVTLSCEQNLNHDAMYWYRQDPGQGLRLIYYSQIVNDFQKGDIAEGYSVSREKKESFPLTVTSAQKNPTAFYLCASSLTGTVYGYTFGSGTRLTVV.

The V gene is TRBV4-1, the J gene TRBJ2-7; D unresolved. The CDR3 totals 16 residues. Trimming removed 0 bases at V and 1 base at J, with 13 bases between. Germline CDR1 and CDR2: MGHRA and YSYEKL. The CDR3 sequence is CASSQEWLGLSYEQYF. Written as DNA, the CDR3 is TGCGCCAGCAGCCAAGAGTGGCTAGGTCTATCCTACGAGCAGTACTTC.

J is TRBJ2-4 and V is TRBV7-8, with 8 positions matching TRBD1. CDR3 length: 12 amino acids. Trimming took 8 bases from V and 7 from J; bases not matched to a gene: 4. Germline loops: CDR1 SGHVS, CDR2 FQNEAQ. Written as DNA, the CDR3 is TGTGCCAGCCTACAGGGGGGTAACATTCAGTACTTC. Translating gives CASLQGGNIQYF. The whole variable domain, remainder taken from reference TRBV7-8 and TRBJ2-4, is GAGVSQSPRYKVAKRGQDVALRCDPISGHVSLFWYQQALGQGPEFLTYFQNEAQLDKSGLPSDRFFAERPEGSVSTLKIQRTQQEDSAVYLCASLQGGNIQYFGAGTRLSVL.

The genes are TRBV27 and TRBJ2-5, with 9 bases matching TRBD2. Trimming removed 7 bases from V and 5 bases from J; junction bases left unmatched: 8. Germline V gives CDR1 MNHEY, CDR2 SMNVEV (reference sequence). The CDR3 extends over 14 amino acids. CDR3 sequence: CASNPSGTPETQYF. CDR3 coding DNA: TGTGCCAGCAACCCTAGCGGGACCCCTGAGACCCAGTACTTC.

J is TRBJ2-2 and V is TRBV4-3, with D perhaps matching TRBD1 (6 bases). CDR1 and CDR2 from the germline V gene are LGHNA and YSLEER. The CDR3 has 16 amino acids. Trimming stripped 2 bases from V and 6 bases from J, with 16 bases between. The chain's CDR3 is CASSQTSRQVSGELFF. DNA of the CDR3: TGCGCCAGCAGCCAAACAAGCCGACAGGTGTCCGGGGAGCTGTTTTTT.

This clone was observed a few times. The V and J genes are TRBV7-9 and TRBJ2-1; 12 bases fit TRBD1. There are 14 residues in the CDR3. Unmatched junction bases numbered 6, after V lost 3 bases and J lost 12 bases. CDR1 is SEHNR and CDR2 is FQNEAQ in the germline V gene (reference sequence). CDR3: CASSFRDRGRGQFF. The CDR3 DNA follows: TGTGCCAGCAGCTTTAGGGACAGGGGGCGCGGGCAGTTCTTC. Full variable domain (remainder filled in from reference TRBV7-9 and TRBJ2-1): DTGVSQNPRHKITKRGQNVTFRCDPISEHNRLYWYRQTLGQGPEFLTYFQNEAQLEKSRLLSDRFSAERPKGSFSTLEIQRTEQGDSAMYLCASSFRDRGRGQFFGPGTRLTVL.

This clone was found many times. The chain is built from TRBV21-1 and TRBJ2-7; the DNA was not used to check the table's D call, TRBD1. TRBV21-1 has pseudogene status. CDR3 length: 12 amino acids. Written as DNA, the CDR3 is TGTGCCAGCACCTACGGACATTCCGCTCCTTTATTC. Translated: CASTYGHSAPLF.

This rearrangement joins TRBV10-3 to TRBJ1-5; D is undetermined. The CDR3 length is 15 residues. From germline, CDR1 is ENHRY and CDR2 SYGVKD. Deletions cut 0 bases from V and 3 bases from J, with 9 bases between. CDR3 sequence: CAISESVVLNQPQHF. The CDR3 DNA is TGTGCCATCAGTGAGTCGGTAGTCCTCAATCAGCCCCAGCATTTT.

The chain carries TRBV5-1 and TRBJ1-3; the match to TRBD1 covers 7 bases. V lost 2 bases and J lost 3; bases outside the gene matches: 5. This CDR3 region has 15 residues. Germline CDR1 and CDR2: SGHRS and YFSETQ. Here the CDR3 reads CASSLDRVSGNTIYF. The CDR3 DNA reads as TGCGCCAGCAGCTTAGACAGGGTTAGTGGAAACACCATATATTTT.

This clone appeared once. This chain links TRBV7-2 with TRBJ2-4, with a tentative D call TRBD2 (6 bases). CDR1 is SGHTA, CDR2 FQGNSA, per germline. The ends were cut back, 4 bases at V and 8 bases at J, with 18 bases in the middle. This CDR3 contains 15 residues. In DNA form, the CDR3 reads TGTGCCAGCAGCTACCGGTCGGGCGGGGTTGACATTCAGTACTTC. This codes for CASSYRSGGVDIQYF.

The V and J genes are TRBV2 and TRBJ1-1; D ambiguous. V shed 2 bases and J shed 6 bases, with 10 bases lying between them. The CDR3 has 13 residues. Germline-derived CDR1 and CDR2 are SNHLY and FYNNEI. CDR3 in DNA: TGTGCCAGCAGTGAACGGGAAAGCGCTGAAGCTTTCTTT. This encodes CASSERESAEAFF.

The V gene is TRBV6-4, the J gene TRBJ2-3, with a tentative D call TRBD2 (5 bases). Trimming took 3 bases from V and 0 from J, leaving 10 bases between them. Germline V gives CDR1 MRHNA, CDR2 SNTAGT. The CDR3 length is 15 residues. The CDR3 is CASSESSLSTDTQYF. The CDR3 DNA is TGTGCCAGCAGTGAGTCTAGCCTAAGCACAGATACGCAGTATTTT.